This T cell receptor beta chain was observed in a study of identical twins. TCRdb re-called the 5' RACE reads through MiXCR, storing one row per CDR3 protein. The sample includes 400,000 to 550,000 distinct CDR3 sequences, roughly an eighth of them seen just once. The germline V gene has CDR1 SGHAT and CDR2 FQNNGV. The CDR3 extends over 16 amino acids. V lost 5 bases to trimming and J lost 4 bases; unmatched junction nucleotides: 12. This clonotype appeared once. The CDR3 ends on some other residue instead of the conserved phenylalanine or tryptophan, so this is likely a read error. The data were also submitted as part of a second study, on yellow fever vaccine responses in identical twins.

The sequencing input was CD4+ T cells sorted from blood. The chain carries TRBV11-2 and TRBJ1-1; TRBD1 matches at 8 bases. The sequence came from a woman aged 18-30 years in good health. The CDR3 DNA is TGTGCCAGCAGCCGGAACAGGGGGAAGGACGGCACTGAAGCTTTCTCT. Encoded protein: CASSRNRGKDGTEAFS.